This entry is about one T cell receptor (beta chain). Each CDR3 protein is one row after TCRdb ran MiXCR on the 5' RACE reads. The profile covers roughly 280,000 distinct CDR3 sequences, with roughly 8% appearing a single time and 22% taken by the ten largest. The CDR3 is 15 amino acids. Germline-derived CDR1 and CDR2 are KGHSH and LQKENI. The germline V and J ends were trimmed by 2 bases and 4 bases, with 15 bases remaining between them. The sample belongs to a study of T-cell memory formation after mild COVID-19. This chain connects TRBV18 to TRBJ2-7, with D maybe TRBD1 (5 bases). Specimen: PBMCs or a T cell subset sorted from them (not recorded which). The clonotype comes from a man between 18 and 29 years old who had mild COVID-19 (a few samples of this study predate the infection). Cell type and time point are not known. The CDR3, as DNA: TGTGCCAGCTCACCAATCAAAGGATCAGGGTACGAGCAGTACTTC. Encoded protein: CASSPIKGSGYEQYF.